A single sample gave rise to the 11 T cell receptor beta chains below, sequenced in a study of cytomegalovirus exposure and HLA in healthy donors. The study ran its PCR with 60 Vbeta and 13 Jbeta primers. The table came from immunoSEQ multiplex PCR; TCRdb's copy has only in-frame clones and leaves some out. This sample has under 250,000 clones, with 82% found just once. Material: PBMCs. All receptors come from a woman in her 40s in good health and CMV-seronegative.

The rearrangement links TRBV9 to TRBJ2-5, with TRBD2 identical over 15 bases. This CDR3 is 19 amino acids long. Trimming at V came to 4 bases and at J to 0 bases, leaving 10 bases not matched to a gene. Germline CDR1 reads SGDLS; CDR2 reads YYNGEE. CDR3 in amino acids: CASSSGLAGGSLYQETQYF. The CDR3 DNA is TGTGCCAGCAGCTCGGGACTAGCGGGAGGATCCTTGTACCAAGAGACCCAGTACTTC.

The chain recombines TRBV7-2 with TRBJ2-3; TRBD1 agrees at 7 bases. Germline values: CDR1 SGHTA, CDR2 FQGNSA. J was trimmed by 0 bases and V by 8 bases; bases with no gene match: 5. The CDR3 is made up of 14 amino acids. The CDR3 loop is CASGGTASTDTQYF. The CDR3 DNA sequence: TGTGCCAGCGGTGGGACAGCTAGCACAGATACGCAGTATTTT.

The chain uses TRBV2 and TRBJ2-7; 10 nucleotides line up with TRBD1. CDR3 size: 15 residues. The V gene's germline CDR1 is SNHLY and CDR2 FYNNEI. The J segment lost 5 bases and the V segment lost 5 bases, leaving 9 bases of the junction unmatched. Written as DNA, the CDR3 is TGTGCCAGCAGTCCCCCGGGACAGGGGAGCCACGAGCAGTACTTC. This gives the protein CASSPPGQGSHEQYF.

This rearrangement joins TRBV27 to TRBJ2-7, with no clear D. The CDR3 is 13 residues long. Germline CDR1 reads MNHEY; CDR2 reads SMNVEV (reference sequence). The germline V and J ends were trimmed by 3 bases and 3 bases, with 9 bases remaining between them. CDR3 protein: CASSFELNYEQYF. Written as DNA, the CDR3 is TGTGCCAGCAGTTTTGAACTAAACTACGAGCAGTACTTC.

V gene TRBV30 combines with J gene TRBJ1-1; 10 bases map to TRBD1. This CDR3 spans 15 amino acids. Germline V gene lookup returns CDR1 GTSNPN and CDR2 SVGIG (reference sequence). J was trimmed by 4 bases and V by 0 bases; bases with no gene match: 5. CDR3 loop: CAWSVLGTGATEAFF. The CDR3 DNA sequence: TGTGCCTGGAGTGTACTGGGGACAGGGGCCACTGAAGCTTTCTTT.

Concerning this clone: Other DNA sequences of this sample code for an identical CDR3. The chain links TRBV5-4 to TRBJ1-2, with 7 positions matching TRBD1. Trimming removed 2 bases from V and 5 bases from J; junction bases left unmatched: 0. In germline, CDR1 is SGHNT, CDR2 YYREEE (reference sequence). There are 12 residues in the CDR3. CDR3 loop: CASSLQGYGYTF. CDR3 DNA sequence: TGTGCCAGCAGCTTACAGGGGTATGGCTACACCTTC.

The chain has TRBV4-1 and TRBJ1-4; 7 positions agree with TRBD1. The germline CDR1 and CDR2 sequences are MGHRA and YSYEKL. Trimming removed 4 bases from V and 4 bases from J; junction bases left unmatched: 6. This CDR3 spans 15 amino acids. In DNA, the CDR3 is TGCGCCAGCAGCCGAACCGACAGGGATAATGAAAAACTGTTTTTT. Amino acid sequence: CASSRTDRDNEKLFF.

CDR3 coding DNA: TGTGCCAGCAGCGCGAACAGCAACTCCTACAATGAGCAGTTCTTC. Translating it yields CASSANSNSYNEQFF. This chain links TRBV7-2 with TRBJ2-1; D remains ambiguous. With 5 bases removed from V and 0 bases from J, the gap between germline ends came to 11 bases. This CDR3 contains 15 residues. Per the germline V gene, CDR1 is SGHTA and CDR2 is FQGNSA.

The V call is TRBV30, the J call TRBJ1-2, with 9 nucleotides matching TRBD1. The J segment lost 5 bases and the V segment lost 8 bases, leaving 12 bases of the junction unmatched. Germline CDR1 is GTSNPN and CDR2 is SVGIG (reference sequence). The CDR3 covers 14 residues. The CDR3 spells CAGAPGQGGYGYTF. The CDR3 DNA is TGTGCCGGTGCCCCGGGACAGGGCGGATATGGCTACACCTTC.

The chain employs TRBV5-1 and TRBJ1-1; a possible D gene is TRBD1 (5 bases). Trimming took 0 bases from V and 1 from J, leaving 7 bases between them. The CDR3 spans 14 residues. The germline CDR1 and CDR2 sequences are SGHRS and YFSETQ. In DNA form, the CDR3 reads TGCGCCAGCAGCTTGGATGGGGCGAACACTGAAGCTTTCTTT. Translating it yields CASSLDGANTEAFF.

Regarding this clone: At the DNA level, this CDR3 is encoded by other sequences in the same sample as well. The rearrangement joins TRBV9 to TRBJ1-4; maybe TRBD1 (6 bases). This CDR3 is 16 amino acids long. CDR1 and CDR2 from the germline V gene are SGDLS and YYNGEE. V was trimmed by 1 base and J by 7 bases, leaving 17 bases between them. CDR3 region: CASSVSPGEVSEKLFF. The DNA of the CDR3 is TGTGCCAGCAGCGTATCACCAGGGGAAGTAAGTGAAAAACTGTTTTTT. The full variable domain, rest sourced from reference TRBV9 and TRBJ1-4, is DSGVTQTPKHLITATGQRVTLRCSPRSGDLSVYWYQQSLDQGLQFLIQYYNGEERAKGNILERFSAQQFPDLHSELNLSSLELGDSALYFCASSVSPGEVSEKLFFGSGTQLSVL.